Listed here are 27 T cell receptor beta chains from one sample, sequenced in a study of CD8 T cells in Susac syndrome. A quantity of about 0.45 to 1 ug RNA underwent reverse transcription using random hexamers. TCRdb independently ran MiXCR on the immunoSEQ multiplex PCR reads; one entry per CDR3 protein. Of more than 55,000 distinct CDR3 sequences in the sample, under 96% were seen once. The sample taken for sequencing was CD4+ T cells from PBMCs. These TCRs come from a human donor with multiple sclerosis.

The CDR3 DNA sequence: TGTGCCAGCAGCTTGGCAGCCGAGCAGTACTTC. It specifies CASSLAAEQYF. This chain joins TRBV5-4 and TRBJ2-7; D gene ambiguous. The ends were cut back, 0 bases at V and 6 bases at J, with 4 bases in the middle. Germline lookup yields CDR1 SGHNT and CDR2 YYREEE (reference sequence). This CDR3 has 11 amino acids. The full variable domain, with the rest looked up from reference TRBV5-4 and TRBJ2-7, is ETGVTQSPTHLIKTRGQQVTLRCSSQSGHNTVSWYQQALGQGPQFIFQYYREEENGRGNFPPRFSGLQFPNYSSELNVNALELDDSALYLCASSLAAEQYFGPGTRLTVT.

The CDR3 here is CASRRYKDTYEQYF. The CDR3 nucleotides are TGTGCCAGCAGAAGGTACAAGGACACCTACGAGCAGTACTTC. This chain joins TRBV6-5 and TRBJ2-7, with D tentatively TRBD1 (5 bases). Germline CDR1 MNHEY, CDR2 SVGAGI. The CDR3 contains 14 residues. Between the trimmed V and J ends, which lost 6 bases and 2 bases, there was a span of 14 bases.

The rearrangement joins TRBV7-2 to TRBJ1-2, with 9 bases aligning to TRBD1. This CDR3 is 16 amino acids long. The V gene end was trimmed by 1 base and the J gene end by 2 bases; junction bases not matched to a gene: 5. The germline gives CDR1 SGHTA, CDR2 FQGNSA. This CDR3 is CASSLVPGQGNYGYTF. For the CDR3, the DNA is TGTGCCAGCAGCTTAGTACCGGGACAGGGAAACTATGGCTACACCTTC.

The CDR3 loop is CASSAGYSGNTIYF. In nucleotides, the CDR3 is TGCGCCAGCAGCGCTGGTTACTCTGGAAACACCATATATTTT. V is TRBV5-1 and J is TRBJ1-3; no reliable D call. Germline assignment: CDR1 SGHRS and CDR2 YFSETQ. The CDR3 runs to 14 residues. Deletions cut 4 bases from V and 0 bases from J, with 8 bases between. The entire variable domain, with the rest obtained from reference TRBV5-1 and TRBJ1-3, is as follows: KAGVTQTPRYLIKTRGQQVTLSCSPISGHRSVSWYQQTPGQGLQFLFEYFSETQRNKGNFPGRFSGRQFSNSRSEMNVSTLELGDSALYLCASSAGYSGNTIYFGEGSWLTVV.

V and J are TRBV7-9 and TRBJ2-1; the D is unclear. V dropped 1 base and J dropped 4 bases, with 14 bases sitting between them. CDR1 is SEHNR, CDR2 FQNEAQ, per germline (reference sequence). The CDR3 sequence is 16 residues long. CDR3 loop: CASSLVGVPLYNEQFF. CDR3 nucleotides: TGTGCCAGCAGCTTAGTTGGGGTCCCACTTTACAATGAGCAGTTCTTC.

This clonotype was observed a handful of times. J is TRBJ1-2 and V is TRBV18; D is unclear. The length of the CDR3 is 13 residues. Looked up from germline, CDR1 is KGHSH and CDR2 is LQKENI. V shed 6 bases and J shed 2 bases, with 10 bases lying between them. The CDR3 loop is CASSLDGNYGYTF. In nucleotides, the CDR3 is TGTGCCAGCTCCCTAGACGGAAACTATGGCTACACCTTC.

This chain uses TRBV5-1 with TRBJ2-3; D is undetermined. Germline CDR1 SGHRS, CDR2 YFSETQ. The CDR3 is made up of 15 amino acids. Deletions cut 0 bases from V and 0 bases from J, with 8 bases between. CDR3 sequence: CASSLAATSTDTQYF. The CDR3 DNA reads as TGCGCCAGCAGCTTGGCTGCTACGAGCACAGATACGCAGTATTTT.

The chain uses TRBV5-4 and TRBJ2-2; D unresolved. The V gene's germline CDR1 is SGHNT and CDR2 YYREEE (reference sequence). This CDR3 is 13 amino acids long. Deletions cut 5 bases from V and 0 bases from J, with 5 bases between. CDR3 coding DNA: TGTGCCAGCAGTCCCGCGAACACCGGGGAGCTGTTTTTT. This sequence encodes CASSPANTGELFF. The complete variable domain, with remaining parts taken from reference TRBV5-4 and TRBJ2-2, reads ETGVTQSPTHLIKTRGQQVTLRCSSQSGHNTVSWYQQALGQGPQFIFQYYREEENGRGNFPPRFSGLQFPNYSSELNVNALELDDSALYLCASSPANTGELFFGEGSRLTVL.

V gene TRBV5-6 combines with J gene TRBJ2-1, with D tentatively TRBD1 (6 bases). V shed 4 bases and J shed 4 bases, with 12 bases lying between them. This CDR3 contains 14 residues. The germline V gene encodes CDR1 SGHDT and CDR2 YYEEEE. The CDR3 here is CASSRTALYNEQFF. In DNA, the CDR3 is TGTGCCAGCAGCCGGACAGCTCTTTACAATGAGCAGTTCTTC.

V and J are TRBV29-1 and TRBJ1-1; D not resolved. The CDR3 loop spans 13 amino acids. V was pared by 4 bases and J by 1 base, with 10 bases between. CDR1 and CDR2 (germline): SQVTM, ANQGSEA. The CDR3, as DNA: TGCAGCGTTGTCCGACATAAGAACACTGAAGCTTTCTTT. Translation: CSVVRHKNTEAFF.

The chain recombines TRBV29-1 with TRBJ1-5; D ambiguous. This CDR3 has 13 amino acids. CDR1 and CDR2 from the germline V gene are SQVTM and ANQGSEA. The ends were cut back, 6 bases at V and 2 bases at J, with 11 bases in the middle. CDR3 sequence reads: CSVRGDGNQPQHF. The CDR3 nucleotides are TGCAGCGTCCGCGGTGATGGCAATCAGCCCCAGCATTTT.

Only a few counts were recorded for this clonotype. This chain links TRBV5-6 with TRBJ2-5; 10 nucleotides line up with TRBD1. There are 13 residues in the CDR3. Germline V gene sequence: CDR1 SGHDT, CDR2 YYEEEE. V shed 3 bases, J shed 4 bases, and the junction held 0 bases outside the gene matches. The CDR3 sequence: CASSWDRGETQYF. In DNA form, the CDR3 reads TGTGCCAGCAGCTGGGACAGGGGAGAGACCCAGTACTTC.

CDR3 loop: CASSLNSGNEQFF. CDR3 DNA: TGTGCCAGCAGCTTAAATAGCGGCAATGAGCAGTTCTTC. The V gene is TRBV7-2, the J gene TRBJ2-1; a possible D gene is TRBD2 (6 bases). CDR1 and CDR2 (germline): SGHTA, FQGNSA. V was trimmed by 2 bases and J by 6 bases, leaving 8 bases between them. This CDR3 region has 13 residues.

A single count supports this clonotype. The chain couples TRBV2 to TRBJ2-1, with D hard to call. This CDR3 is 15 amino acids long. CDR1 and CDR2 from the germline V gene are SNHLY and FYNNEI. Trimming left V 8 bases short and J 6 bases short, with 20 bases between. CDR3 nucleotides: TGTGCCAGCGGGGTCGCTCCCTACTGGGGCAATGAGCAGTTCTTC. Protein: CASGVAPYWGNEQFF.

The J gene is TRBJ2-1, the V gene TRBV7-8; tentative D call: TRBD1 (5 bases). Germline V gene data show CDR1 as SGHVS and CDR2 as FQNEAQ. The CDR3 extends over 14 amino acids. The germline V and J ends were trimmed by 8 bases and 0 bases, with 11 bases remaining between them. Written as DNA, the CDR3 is TGTGCCAGCTCCTACAGGTACTCCTACAATGAGCAGTTCTTC. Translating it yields CASSYRYSYNEQFF.

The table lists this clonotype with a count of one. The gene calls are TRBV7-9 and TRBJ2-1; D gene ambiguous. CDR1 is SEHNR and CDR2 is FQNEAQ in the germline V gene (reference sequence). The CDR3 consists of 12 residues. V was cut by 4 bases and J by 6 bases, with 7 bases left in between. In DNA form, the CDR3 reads TGTGCCAGCAGCTCCCCTTTCAATGAGCAGTTCTTC. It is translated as CASSSPFNEQFF.

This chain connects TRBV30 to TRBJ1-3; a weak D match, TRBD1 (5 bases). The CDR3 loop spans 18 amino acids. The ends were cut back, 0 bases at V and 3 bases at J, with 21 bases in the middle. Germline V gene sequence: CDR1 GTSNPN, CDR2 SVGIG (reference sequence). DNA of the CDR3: TGTGCCTGGAGTGTCTTGGCCCATCGAGGGGCTTTTGGAAACACCATATATTTT. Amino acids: CAWSVLAHRGAFGNTIYF.

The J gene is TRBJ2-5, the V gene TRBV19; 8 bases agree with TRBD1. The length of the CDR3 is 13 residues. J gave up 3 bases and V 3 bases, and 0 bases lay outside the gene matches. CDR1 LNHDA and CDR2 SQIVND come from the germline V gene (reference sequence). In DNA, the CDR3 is TGTGCCAGTAGTATGGACAGGGAAGAGACCCAGTACTTC. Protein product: CASSMDREETQYF.

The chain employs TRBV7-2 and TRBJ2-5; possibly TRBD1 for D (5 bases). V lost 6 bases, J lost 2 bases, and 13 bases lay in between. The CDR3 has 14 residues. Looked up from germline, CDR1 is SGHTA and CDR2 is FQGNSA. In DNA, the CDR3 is TGTGCCAGCAGTATCAGGGCCCTTCAAGAGACCCAGTACTTC. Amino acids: CASSIRALQETQYF.

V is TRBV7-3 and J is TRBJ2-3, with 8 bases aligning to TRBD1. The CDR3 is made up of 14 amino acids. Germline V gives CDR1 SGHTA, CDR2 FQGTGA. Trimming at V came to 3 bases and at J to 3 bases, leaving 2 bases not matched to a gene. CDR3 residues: CASSFTGGTDTQYF. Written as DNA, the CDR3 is TGTGCCAGCAGCTTCACAGGGGGGACAGATACGCAGTATTTT.

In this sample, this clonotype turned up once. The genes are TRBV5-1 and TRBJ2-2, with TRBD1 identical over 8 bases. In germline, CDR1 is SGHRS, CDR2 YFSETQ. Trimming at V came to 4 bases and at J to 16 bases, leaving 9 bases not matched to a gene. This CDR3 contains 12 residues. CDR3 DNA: TGCGCCAGCAGCCACAGGGGGGATACTGCGTTTTTT. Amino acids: CASSHRGDTAFF.

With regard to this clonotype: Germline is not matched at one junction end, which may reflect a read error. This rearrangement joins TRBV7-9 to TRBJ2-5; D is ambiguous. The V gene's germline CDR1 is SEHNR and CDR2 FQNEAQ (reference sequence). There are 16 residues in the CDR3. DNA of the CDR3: TGTGCCAGCAGCTCCTCTCGGGCCCGTCGTGGAGAGTCCCAGTACTTC. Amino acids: CASSSSRARRGESQYF.

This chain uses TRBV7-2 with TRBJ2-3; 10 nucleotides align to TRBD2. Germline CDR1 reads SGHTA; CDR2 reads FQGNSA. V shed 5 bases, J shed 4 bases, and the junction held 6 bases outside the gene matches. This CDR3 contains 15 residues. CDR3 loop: CASSPQRGGADTQYF. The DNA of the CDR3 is TGTGCCAGCAGCCCCCAGCGGGGGGGCGCAGATACGCAGTATTTT.

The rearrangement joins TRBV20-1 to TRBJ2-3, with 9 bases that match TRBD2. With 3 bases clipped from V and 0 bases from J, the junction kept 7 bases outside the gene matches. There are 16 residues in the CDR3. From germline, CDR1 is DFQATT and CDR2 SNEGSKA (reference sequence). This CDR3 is CSAREGLAGSTDTQYF. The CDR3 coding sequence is TGCAGTGCTAGGGAAGGGCTAGCGGGGAGCACAGATACGCAGTATTTT.

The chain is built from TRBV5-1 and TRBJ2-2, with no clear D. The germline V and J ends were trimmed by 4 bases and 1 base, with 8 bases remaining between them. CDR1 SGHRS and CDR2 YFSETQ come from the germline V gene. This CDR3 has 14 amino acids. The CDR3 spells CASSPDGNTGELFF. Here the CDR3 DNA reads TGCGCCAGCAGCCCGGACGGGAACACCGGGGAGCTGTTTTTT.

This chain's CDR3 is CATSDSRGGREQFF. The CDR3 bases are TGTGCCACCAGTGATTCAAGGGGGGGGCGGGAGCAGTTCTTC. The rearrangement links TRBV24-1 to TRBJ2-1; D possibly corresponds to TRBD2 (7 bases). The V end lost 2 bases, the J end lost 10 bases, and 14 bases lay between the germline ends. Germline CDR1 is KGHDR and CDR2 is SFDVKD. The CDR3 has 14 amino acids.

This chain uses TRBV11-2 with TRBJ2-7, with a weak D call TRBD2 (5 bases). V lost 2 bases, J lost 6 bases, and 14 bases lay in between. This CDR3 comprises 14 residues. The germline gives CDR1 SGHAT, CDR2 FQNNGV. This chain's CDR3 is CASSLLGGVVEQYF. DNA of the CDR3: TGTGCCAGCAGCTTACTTGGAGGCGTGGTCGAGCAGTACTTC.